Presented here are 14 T cell receptor beta chains from one specimen sequenced in a study of blood T cell repertoires in COVID-19 (dated by TCRdb to the early 2020s). Libraries came from the immunoSEQ multiplex PCR assay. TCRdb took over this immuneACCESS table, retaining in-frame rearrangements with V and J assigned. Such tables are incomplete; in checked studies, under half of the missing clones stem from an unresolved V gene, and the remainder is unexplained. The sample table holds nearly 11,000 clones, of which over 80% were seen once. The ten largest account for 3.5% to 6% of the sample. Sequencing was performed on peripheral blood. The receptor set was obtained from a human donor in a cohort sampled during active COVID-19.

The chain recombines TRBV10-3 with TRBJ2-4; 8 bases map to TRBD1. The V and J ends lost 3 bases and 8 bases, in that order; junction bases with no gene match: 12. The CDR3 runs 16 residues. Germline values: CDR1 ENHRY, CDR2 SYGVKD. CDR3 coding DNA: TGTGCCATCAGTGAAGGGACAGGCCTTAATCTGGACATTCAGTACTTC. Residues: CAISEGTGLNLDIQYF.

In the case of this clone: One junction end disagrees with the germline gene, perhaps due to a read error. This chain connects TRBV28 to TRBJ2-1, with TRBD2 matching 15 bases. In germline, CDR1 is MDHEN, CDR2 SYDVKM. The length of the CDR3 is 14 residues. CDR3 sequence reads: CASSWTSGRASVVF. The CDR3 coding sequence is TGTGCCAGCAGTTGGACTAGCGGGAGGGCTAGTGTAGTCTTC. Variable domain in full (rest from reference TRBV28 and TRBJ2-1): DVKVTQSSRYLVKRTGEKVFLECVQDMDHENMFWYRQDPGLGLRLIYFSYDVKMKEKGDIPEGYSVSREKKERFSLILESASTNQTSMYLCASSWTSGRASVVFGPGTRLTVL.

The chain joins TRBV6-6 to TRBJ1-1, with TRBD1 as a possible D gene (5 bases). From germline, CDR1 is MNHNY and CDR2 SVGAGI (reference sequence). This CDR3 has 15 amino acids. V was clipped by 6 bases and J by 3 bases, with 17 bases between them. CDR3 in amino acids: CASSASFVGDTEAFF. For the CDR3, the DNA is TGTGCCAGCAGCGCAAGTTTTGTAGGGGACACTGAAGCTTTCTTT.

V gene TRBV4-3 combines with J gene TRBJ1-3; TRBD1 agrees at 8 bases. V was pared by 5 bases and J by 4 bases, with 7 bases of the junction left unmatched. CDR3 length: 15 residues. CDR1 and CDR2 (germline): LGHNA, YSLEER. The CDR3 loop is CASSVTGGLGNTIYF. CDR3 nucleotide sequence: TGCGCCAGCAGCGTTACAGGGGGTCTGGGAAACACCATATATTTT.

The chain joins TRBV5-4 to TRBJ2-1; 10 bases are a match to TRBD2. This CDR3 is built from 15 residues. Germline V gene data show CDR1 as SGHNT and CDR2 as YYREEE (reference sequence). V lost 5 bases, J lost 3 bases, and 5 bases stayed unmatched. CDR3 in DNA: TGTGCCAGCAGTTTGACTAGCGGGTTCTACAATGAGCAGTTCTTC. Residues: CASSLTSGFYNEQFF.

The chain joins TRBV2 to TRBJ2-7; the D gene is possibly TRBD2 (6 bases). The CDR3 length is 13 residues. V lost 7 bases and J lost 3, with 13 bases in between. Germline V lookup: CDR1 SNHLY, CDR2 FYNNEI. The CDR3 here is CASILGTVYEQYF. CDR3 DNA: TGTGCCAGCATCCTCGGGACTGTCTACGAGCAGTACTTC. Filled out from reference TRBV2 and TRBJ2-7, the complete variable domain reads EPEVTQTPSHQVTQMGQEVILRCVPISNHLYFYWYRQILGQKVEFLVSFYNNEISEKSEIFDDQFSVERPDGSNFTLKIRSTKLEDSAMYFCASILGTVYEQYFGPGTRLTVT.

The chain links TRBV18 to TRBJ2-3; D perhaps matches TRBD1 (5 bases). In germline, CDR1 is KGHSH, CDR2 LQKENI. V was clipped by 2 bases and J by 1 base, with 19 bases between them. The CDR3 is 18 amino acids. As DNA, the CDR3 is TGTGCCAGCTCACCAGCGCTTATAGCAGGGTCCGGCACAGATACGCAGTATTTT. Encoded protein: CASSPALIAGSGTDTQYF. The full variable domain, its missing parts supplied by reference TRBV18 and TRBJ2-3, is NAGVMQNPRHLVRRRGQEARLRCSPMKGHSHVYWYRQLPEEGLKFMVYLQKENIIDESGMPKERFSAEFPKEGPSILRIQQVVRGDSAAYFCASSPALIAGSGTDTQYFGPGTRLTVL.

The rearrangement uses TRBV2 and TRBJ2-5, with TRBD1 identical over 7 bases. From germline, CDR1 is SNHLY and CDR2 FYNNEI. The CDR3 runs to 14 residues. Trimming at V came to 6 bases and at J to 2 bases, leaving 6 bases not matched to a gene. CDR3 sequence: CASRETGLQETQYF. The CDR3 DNA reads TGTGCCAGCAGGGAGACAGGGTTACAAGAGACCCAGTACTTC.

This chain uses TRBV6-5 with TRBJ2-2; 11 bases map to TRBD2. CDR1 and CDR2 from the germline V gene are MNHEY and SVGAGI. CDR3 length equals 15 residues. J was trimmed by 6 bases and V by 6 bases; bases with no gene match: 6. DNA of the CDR3: TGTGCCAGCAGGGGCGGGACTAGCGGCCCCGGGGAGCTGTTTTTT. Its translation is CASRGGTSGPGELFF.

This clone showed up just a few times. The chain has TRBV5-5 and TRBJ2-7; TRBD2 might be the D (5 bases). Trimming removed 4 bases at V and 0 bases at J, with 8 bases between. Per germline, CDR1 SGHKS and CDR2 YYEKEE (reference sequence). The CDR3 contains 13 residues. Here the CDR3 reads CASSPGNSYEQYF. The DNA for the CDR3 is TGTGCCAGCAGCCCGGGAAACTCCTACGAGCAGTACTTC.

The V and J genes are TRBV7-2 and TRBJ2-3, with 8 positions matching TRBD2. CDR3 length equals 16 residues. Trimming took 5 bases from V and 0 from J; bases not matched to a gene: 7. Germline V CDR1 and CDR2: SGHTA, FQGNSA. In nucleotides, the CDR3 is TGTGCCAGCAGCCTCGGACTAGCAGGTAGCACAGATACGCAGTATTTT. It specifies CASSLGLAGSTDTQYF. Variable domain in full (rest from reference TRBV7-2 and TRBJ2-3): GAGVSQSPSNKVTEKGKDVELRCDPISGHTALYWYRQSLGQGLEFLIYFQGNSAPDKSGLPSDRFSAERTGGSVSTLTIQRTQQEDSAVYLCASSLGLAGSTDTQYFGPGTRLTVL.

This sequence joins TRBV28 and TRBJ1-4, with a possible D match to TRBD1 (5 bases). This CDR3 spans 13 amino acids. Germline assignment: CDR1 MDHEN and CDR2 SYDVKM. Trimming shortened V by 3 bases and J by 5 bases, and 7 bases separated the two germline ends. The CDR3 loop reads CASSLGRNEKLFF. The CDR3 region has the DNA TGTGCCAGCAGTTTGGGGCGGAATGAAAAACTGTTTTTT.

The table lists this clone with a count of one. This chain connects TRBV7-8 to TRBJ2-7, with 7 bases aligning to TRBD2. Trimming took 2 bases from V and 5 from J; bases not matched to a gene: 9. This CDR3 comprises 15 residues. Germline CDR1 and CDR2: SGHVS and FQNEAQ. CDR3 loop: CASSLISGGVDEQYF. In DNA form, the CDR3 reads TGTGCCAGCAGCTTAATTTCGGGAGGAGTAGACGAGCAGTACTTC.

In this sample, this clone turned up a few times. V and J are TRBV3-1 (or the pseudogene TRBV3-2) and TRBJ2-7; 7 bases match TRBD1. J gave up 5 bases and V 6 bases, and 7 bases lay outside the gene matches. Looked up from germline, CDR1 is LGHDT and CDR2 is YNNKEL (reference sequence). The CDR3 has 13 amino acids. DNA of the CDR3: TGTGCCAGCAGTCCTACAGGGGCCCACGAGCAGTACTTC. This encodes CASSPTGAHEQYF.